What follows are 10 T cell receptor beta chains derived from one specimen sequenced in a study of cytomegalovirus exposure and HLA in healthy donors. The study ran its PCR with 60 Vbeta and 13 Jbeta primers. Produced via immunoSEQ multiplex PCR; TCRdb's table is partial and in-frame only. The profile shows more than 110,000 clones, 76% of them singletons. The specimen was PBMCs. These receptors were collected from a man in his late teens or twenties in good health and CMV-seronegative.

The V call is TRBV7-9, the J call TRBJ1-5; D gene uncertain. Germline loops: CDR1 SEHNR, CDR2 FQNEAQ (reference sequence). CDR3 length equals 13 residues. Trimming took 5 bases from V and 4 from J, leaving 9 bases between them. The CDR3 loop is CASSPGHNQPQHF. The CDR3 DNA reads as TGTGCCAGCAGCCCTGGGCATAATCAGCCCCAGCATTTT.

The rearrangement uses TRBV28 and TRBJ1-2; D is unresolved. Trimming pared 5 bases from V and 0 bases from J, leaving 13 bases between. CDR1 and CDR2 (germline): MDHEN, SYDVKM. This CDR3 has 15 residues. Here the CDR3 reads CASSGRGYANYGYTF. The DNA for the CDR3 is TGTGCCAGCAGTGGAAGAGGTTATGCTAACTATGGCTACACCTTC.

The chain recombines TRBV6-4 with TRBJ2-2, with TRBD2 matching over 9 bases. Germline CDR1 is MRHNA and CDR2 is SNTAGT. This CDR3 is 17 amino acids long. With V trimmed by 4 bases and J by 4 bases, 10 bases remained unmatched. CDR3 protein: CASSGSGGNAVTGELFF. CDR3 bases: TGTGCCAGCAGTGGGAGCGGGGGGAACGCGGTCACCGGGGAGCTGTTTTTT.

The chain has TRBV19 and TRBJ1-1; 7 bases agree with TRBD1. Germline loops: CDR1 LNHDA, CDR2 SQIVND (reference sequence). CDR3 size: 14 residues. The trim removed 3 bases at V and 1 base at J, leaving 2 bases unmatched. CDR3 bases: TGTGCCAGTAGTATTAACAGGGGGAACACTGAAGCTTTCTTT. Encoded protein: CASSINRGNTEAFF.

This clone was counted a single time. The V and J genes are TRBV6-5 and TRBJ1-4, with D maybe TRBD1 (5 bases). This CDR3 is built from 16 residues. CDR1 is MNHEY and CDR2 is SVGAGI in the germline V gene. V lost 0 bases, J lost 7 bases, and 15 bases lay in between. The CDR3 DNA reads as TGTGCCAGCAGTTACTCGACCTGGGGCGGACGTGAAAAACTGTTTTTT. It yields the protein CASSYSTWGGREKLFF.

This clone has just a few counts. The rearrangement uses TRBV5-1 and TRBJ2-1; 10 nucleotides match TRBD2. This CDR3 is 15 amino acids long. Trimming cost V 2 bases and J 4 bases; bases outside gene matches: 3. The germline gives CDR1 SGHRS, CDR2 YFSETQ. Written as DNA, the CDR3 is TGCGCCAGCAGCTTTTCTAGCGGGGGTTACAATGAGCAGTTCTTC. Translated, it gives CASSFSSGGYNEQFF.

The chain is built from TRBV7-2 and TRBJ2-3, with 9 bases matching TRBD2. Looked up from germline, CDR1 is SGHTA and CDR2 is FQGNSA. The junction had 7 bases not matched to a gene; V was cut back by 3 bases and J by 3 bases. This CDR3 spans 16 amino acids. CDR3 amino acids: CASSFWGTSKTDTQYF. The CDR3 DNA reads TGTGCCAGCAGCTTTTGGGGGACTAGCAAGACAGATACGCAGTATTTT.

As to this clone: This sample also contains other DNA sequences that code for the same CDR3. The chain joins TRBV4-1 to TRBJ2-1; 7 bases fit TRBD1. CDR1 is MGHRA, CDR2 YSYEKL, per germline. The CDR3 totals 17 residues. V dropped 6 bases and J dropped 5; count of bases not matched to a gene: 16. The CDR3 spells CASRTHKRDRAHNEQFF. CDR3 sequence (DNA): TGCGCCAGCAGGACACACAAAAGAGACAGGGCTCACAATGAGCAGTTCTTC.

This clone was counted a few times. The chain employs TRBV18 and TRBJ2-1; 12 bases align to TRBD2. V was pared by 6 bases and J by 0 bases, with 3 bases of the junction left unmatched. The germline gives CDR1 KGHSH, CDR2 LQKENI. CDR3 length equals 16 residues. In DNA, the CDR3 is TGTGCCAGCTCTCAGACTAGCGGGAGCTCCTACAATGAGCAGTTCTTC. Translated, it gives CASSQTSGSSYNEQFF.

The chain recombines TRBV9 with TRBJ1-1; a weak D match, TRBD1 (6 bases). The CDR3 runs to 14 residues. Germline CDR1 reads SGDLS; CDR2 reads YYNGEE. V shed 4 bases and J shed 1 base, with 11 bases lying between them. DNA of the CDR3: TGTGCCAGCAGCCCCCGGACAGCGAACACTGAAGCTTTCTTT. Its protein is CASSPRTANTEAFF.